These T cell receptor beta chains were read from a single sample in a study of T cells after yellow fever vaccination. TCRdb redid the calling of the 5' RACE reads with MiXCR, one entry per CDR3 protein. Here the sample spans hundreds of thousands of distinct CDR3 sequences, around 3.6% being singletons. Sample: PBMCs, taken on the day of the yellow fever booster vaccination. These receptors originate from a man younger than 35 who received the YFV17D yellow fever vaccine. Both conserved end residues are trimmed from each CDR3. Fields, in order: CDR3 protein, V gene.

CDR3 protein: SASPGQGVGLLQY
V gene: TRBV20-1

CDR3 protein: ASSQASSHRARYNEQF
V gene: TRBV4-1

CDR3 protein: ASSTPLNNEQF
V gene: TRBV19

CDR3 protein: ASSPQGSGSEAF
V gene: TRBV18

CDR3 protein: ASTPGNANEKLF
V gene: TRBV10-2

CDR3 protein: SARHPRGALIGYT
V gene: TRBV20-1

CDR3 protein: ANSFGTGTEAF
V gene: TRBV6-6

CDR3 protein: ASSVAGSGNTIY
V gene: TRBV9

CDR3 protein: ASSDLTGGRINSPLH
V gene: TRBV25-1

CDR3 protein: ASSGRRPGNSPLH
V gene: TRBV6-2/TRBV6-3

CDR3 protein: ASRLDLWWWGTDTQY
V gene: TRBV12-2

CDR3 protein: ASSPRGFTEAF
V gene: TRBV3-1

CDR3 protein: ATSRDRAGSPLH
V gene: TRBV15

CDR3 protein: ASSLANSGGADTQY
V gene: TRBV5-1

CDR3 protein: ASSQNEGELF
V gene: TRBV5-6

CDR3 protein: ASSEIPTTQY
V gene: TRBV2

CDR3 protein: ASSNYSYNEQF
V gene: TRBV27

CDR3 protein: ASRSERGGINEQF
V gene: TRBV6-5

CDR3 protein: ASREQGDSPLH
V gene: TRBV12-3/TRBV12-4

CDR3 protein: ASSEALVVDSEQF
V gene: TRBV13

CDR3 protein: AWRQGINEQY
V gene: TRBV30

CDR3 protein: ASSLRSGGGGYT
V gene: TRBV7-9

CDR3 protein: ASSLESGARETQY
V gene: TRBV5-1

CDR3 protein: ASQEPSGTFYEQY
V gene: TRBV10-2

CDR3 protein: ASSPQDPAFGNAEAF
V gene: TRBV18

CDR3 protein: ASSYAGAQLNSPLH
V gene: TRBV6-6

CDR3 protein: ASSEVSHSYHEQY
V gene: TRBV6-1

CDR3 protein: RARVNTGELF
V gene: TRBV20-1

CDR3 protein: ASSLEGTSWGANVLT
V gene: TRBV5-1

CDR3 protein: ASSLYLVKFTDTQY
V gene: TRBV5-1

CDR3 protein: AISEVSGQNTEAF
V gene: TRBV10-3

CDR3 protein: SARGGSYEQY
V gene: TRBV20-1

CDR3 protein: SARDFGQAGQPQH
V gene: TRBV20-1

CDR3 protein: ASRYGRNTEAF
V gene: TRBV5-1

CDR3 protein: SARGTGGAETQY
V gene: TRBV20-1

CDR3 protein: ASSYPPRQETQY
V gene: TRBV6-6

CDR3 protein: SAIRQDTNTEAF
V gene: TRBV20-1

CDR3 protein: ASSYRRDRDQETQY
V gene: TRBV7-9

CDR3 protein: ATSRGRPDGELF
V gene: TRBV15

CDR3 protein: ASSLYISRDTQY
V gene: TRBV28

CDR3 protein: SAPVAGGGLYNTGELF
V gene: TRBV20-1

CDR3 protein: ASSPGTTYNSPLH
V gene: TRBV4-3

CDR3 protein: ASSFGGHEQY
V gene: TRBV12-3/TRBV12-4

CDR3 protein: ASSIGQGRTQY
V gene: TRBV6-2/TRBV6-3

CDR3 protein: ASSPGSQETQY
V gene: TRBV5-1

CDR3 protein: ASSTRGGSDTQY
V gene: TRBV9

CDR3 protein: ASSHSTFMTKNIQY
V gene: TRBV7-8

CDR3 protein: AISGQNQETQY
V gene: TRBV10-3

CDR3 protein: ASSLFSGTNQPQH
V gene: TRBV5-1

CDR3 protein: ASSLVPTGEAF
V gene: TRBV7-2

CDR3 protein: ASRATSGGGWQF
V gene: TRBV4-1

CDR3 protein: ASRLGQGREETQY
V gene: TRBV13

CDR3 protein: ASSTVPGLAGQETQY
V gene: TRBV28

CDR3 protein: SAPQTGYDGYT
V gene: TRBV20-1